Each of the 28 T cell receptor beta chains below was sequenced from the same sample in a study of graft-versus-host responses after intestinal transplantation (dated by TCRdb to the early 2020s). For these receptors, no antigen is known. Taken with the paper, the label for time point translates to: cells obtained before transplantation from donor or recipient. The library was made by the immunoSEQ multiplex PCR assay. Here the immuneACCESS table is served through TCRdb, limited to in-frame sequences with V and J called. Missing clones are a known gap in these copies; in checked studies unresolved V genes cover under half, and the rest lacks a known reason. The sample records about 89,000 clones, about nine tenths of which are singletons. Jointly, the top ten make up 0.1% of the sample. This material consisted of unstimulated CD4+ T cells sorted from spleen or lymph node cells, taken before intestinal transplant. These receptors all come from a human donor who received an intestinal transplant.

This chain links TRBV18 with TRBJ2-7, with no clear D. This CDR3 comprises 12 residues. Per germline, CDR1 KGHSH and CDR2 LQKENI. V shed 4 bases and J shed 3 bases, with 7 bases lying between them. This CDR3 is CASSRDIYEQYF. The CDR3 DNA sequence: TGTGCCAGCTCACGAGACATCTACGAGCAGTACTTC.

The V and J genes are TRBV6-5 and TRBJ2-2, with 7 bases that match TRBD1. CDR1 is MNHEY and CDR2 is SVGAGI in the germline V gene. V was pared by 6 bases and J by 5 bases, with 6 bases of the junction left unmatched. The CDR3 runs to 14 residues. CDR3: CASSRDRITGELFF. CDR3 bases: TGTGCCAGCAGCAGGGACAGAATTACCGGGGAGCTGTTTTTT.

V is TRBV6-5 and J is TRBJ1-1; a weak D match, TRBD1 (5 bases). CDR3 length equals 15 residues. Looked up from germline, CDR1 is MNHEY and CDR2 is SVGAGI. Trimming cost V 3 bases and J 2 bases, with 13 bases left between them. CDR3 loop: CASSYGGGENTEAFF. The CDR3 DNA reads TGTGCCAGCAGTTATGGGGGGGGAGAAAACACTGAAGCTTTCTTT.

The rearrangement joins TRBV7-6 to TRBJ2-1; TRBD1 aligns across 7 bases. The CDR3 runs to 13 residues. CDR1 is SGHVS and CDR2 is FNYEAQ in the germline V gene. V gave up 1 base and J gave up 7 bases; unmatched junction bases: 1. Here the CDR3 DNA reads TGTGCCAGCAGCTTAGACAGGGGTAATGAGCAGTTCTTC. It is translated as CASSLDRGNEQFF.

The V call is TRBV5-1, the J call TRBJ1-2, with 10 bases identical to TRBD1. V was clipped by 0 bases and J by 0 bases; unmatched bases: 5. This CDR3 is built from 17 residues. Per germline, CDR1 SGHRS and CDR2 YFSETQ. The chain's CDR3 is CASSLGTGGQPNYGYTF. The DNA for the CDR3 is TGCGCCAGCAGCTTGGGGACAGGGGGTCAACCTAACTATGGCTACACCTTC.

This rearrangement joins TRBV7-2 to TRBJ2-1, with TRBD2 matching 14 bases. CDR3 length equals 19 residues. Trimming took 1 base from V and 0 from J; bases not matched to a gene: 5. CDR1 SGHTA and CDR2 FQGNSA come from the germline V gene. CDR3 coding DNA: TGTGCCAGCAGCTTAGGACTAGCGGGGGGGCCTAGCTCCTACAATGAGCAGTTCTTC. It codes for CASSLGLAGGPSSYNEQFF.

V usage is TRBV7-2 and J usage is TRBJ2-1; 8 nucleotides align to TRBD1. Germline V lookup: CDR1 SGHTA, CDR2 FQGNSA. Trimming took 1 base from V and 1 from J; bases not matched to a gene: 6. The CDR3 loop spans 17 amino acids. This chain's CDR3 is CASSLVDREGSYNEQFF. CDR3 nucleotides: TGTGCCAGCAGCTTAGTGGACAGGGAAGGGTCCTACAATGAGCAGTTCTTC.

For this clone: The junction shows a germline mismatch at one end, possibly a read error. The rearrangement joins TRBV4-3 to TRBJ2-7; 7 bases agree with TRBD1. This CDR3 is 15 amino acids long. CDR1 and CDR2 (germline): LGHNA, YSLEER. CDR3: CASSPILGGSYKQYF. The CDR3 nucleotides are TGCGCCAGCAGCCCCATTCTAGGGGGCTCCTACAAGCAGTACTTC.

V gene TRBV30 combines with J gene TRBJ1-4, with D perhaps matching TRBD1 (6 bases). V lost 4 bases, J lost 5 bases, and 17 bases lay in between. This CDR3 spans 15 amino acids. From germline, CDR1 is GTSNPN and CDR2 SVGIG (reference sequence). The CDR3 reads CAWMELGQGNEKLFF. CDR3 in DNA: TGTGCCTGGATGGAGCTGGGGCAGGGGAATGAAAAACTGTTTTTT.

The chain carries TRBV23-1 and TRBJ1-5; D ambiguous. TRBV23-1 is placed among ORFs of uncertain function. CDR3 length: 15 amino acids. Trimming left V 3 bases short and J 0 bases short, with 9 bases between. CDR3 residues: CASSHSGCSNQPQHF. CDR3 DNA sequence: TGCGCCAGCAGTCACTCAGGCTGTAGCAATCAGCCCCAGCATTTT.

CDR3: CASSEGQVNEKLFF. Here the CDR3 DNA reads TGCGCCAGCAGTGAGGGACAGGTTAATGAAAAACTGTTTTTT. This rearrangement joins TRBV10-2 to TRBJ1-4, with TRBD1 identical over 7 bases. V shed 2 bases, J shed 4 bases, and the junction held 1 base outside the gene matches. The CDR3 runs 14 residues. From germline, CDR1 is WSHSY and CDR2 SAAADI.

The chain joins TRBV7-6 to TRBJ2-7, with 10 nucleotides matching TRBD1. Germline V CDR1 and CDR2: SGHVS, FNYEAQ. V lost 5 bases to trimming and J lost 4 bases; unmatched junction nucleotides: 14. The CDR3 runs to 17 residues. CDR3 in DNA: TGTGCCAGCAGCGTAACCGGGACAGGGGTCCTCCCGTACGAGCAGTACTTC. This gives the protein CASSVTGTGVLPYEQYF.

The rearrangement joins TRBV10-1 to TRBJ1-2, with a weak D call TRBD1 (5 bases). The germline gives CDR1 WNHNN, CDR2 SYGVQD (reference sequence). The CDR3 is 13 amino acids. V was pared by 2 bases and J by 4 bases, with 8 bases between. The CDR3: CASSERRGYGYTF. CDR3 sequence (DNA): TGCGCCAGCAGTGAGCGAAGGGGCTATGGCTACACCTTC.

The gene calls are TRBV27 and TRBJ2-2; a weak D match, TRBD2 (6 bases). V lost 6 bases and J 5 bases, leaving 13 bases between the germline ends. Germline CDR1 and CDR2: MNHEY and SMNVEV (reference sequence). This CDR3 spans 14 amino acids. DNA of the CDR3: TGTGCCAGCAGGGCGGGGTGGAGGACCGGGGAGCTGTTTTTT. As protein: CASRAGWRTGELFF.

The chain joins TRBV4-1 to TRBJ2-2; 8 bases match TRBD1. CDR3 length: 15 residues. V dropped 6 bases and J dropped 6; count of bases not matched to a gene: 9. Per germline, CDR1 MGHRA and CDR2 YSYEKL. CDR3 nucleotides: TGCGCCAGCAGATCTCGACAGGGGCCGGCCGGGGAGCTGTTTTTT. Its translation: CASRSRQGPAGELFF.

The chain carries TRBV2 and TRBJ2-3; a possible D gene is TRBD1 (6 bases). The CDR3 has 14 amino acids. CDR1 is SNHLY and CDR2 is FYNNEI in the germline V gene. Trimming shortened V by 7 bases and J by 5 bases, and 16 bases separated the two germline ends. CDR3: CASTAQGPGDTQYF. DNA for the CDR3: TGTGCCAGCACCGCCCAGGGGCCTGGAGATACGCAGTATTTT.

The rearrangement joins TRBV4-1 to TRBJ1-1, with no clear D. From germline, CDR1 is MGHRA and CDR2 YSYEKL. This CDR3 has 15 amino acids. The V end lost 1 base, the J end lost 0 bases, and 9 bases lay between the germline ends. The CDR3 region has the DNA TGCGCCAGCAGCCAAGTTTATTCTCTGAACACTGAAGCTTTCTTT. This encodes CASSQVYSLNTEAFF.

V is TRBV6-5 and J is TRBJ1-4; perhaps TRBD1 as D (5 bases). CDR1 is MNHEY and CDR2 is SVGAGI in the germline V gene. V was shortened by 5 bases and J by 6 bases, with 13 bases between the two germline ends. The CDR3 is made up of 14 amino acids. Here the CDR3 reads CASSRYRPYEKLFF. The CDR3 DNA follows: TGTGCCAGCAGTCGGTACAGGCCTTATGAAAAACTGTTTTTT.

The chain joins TRBV6-5 to TRBJ1-2; TRBD1 matches 12 bases. Losses at the gene ends were 6 bases for V and 7 bases for J; bases not matched to a gene: 3. CDR3 length: 13 amino acids. CDR1 MNHEY and CDR2 SVGAGI come from the germline V gene. The CDR3 nucleotides read TGTGCCAGCAGCAAGGGACAGGGGGCTGGCTACACCTTC. As protein: CASSKGQGAGYTF.

J is TRBJ2-7 and V is TRBV5-1; 10 positions agree with TRBD1. The CDR3 covers 14 residues. With 4 bases clipped from V and 5 bases from J, the junction kept 6 bases outside the gene matches. From germline, CDR1 is SGHRS and CDR2 YFSETQ. The CDR3 loop is CASSPTGQGNEQYF. Written as DNA, the CDR3 is TGCGCCAGCAGCCCCACGGGACAGGGGAACGAGCAGTACTTC.

The chain is built from TRBV27 and TRBJ2-5, with 11 bases fitting TRBD2. Germline CDR1 is MNHEY and CDR2 is SMNVEV (reference sequence). V shed 4 bases and J 2 bases; nucleotides not matched to a gene: 3. CDR3 length: 15 residues. The chain's CDR3 is CASSSLAGGQETQYF. CDR3 DNA sequence: TGTGCCAGCAGTTCATTAGCGGGGGGGCAAGAGACCCAGTACTTC.

Remarks on this clone: Other DNA sequences within the sample encode an identical CDR3. This chain joins TRBV19 and TRBJ2-7, with 7 positions matching TRBD2. V lost 3 bases, J lost 0 bases, and 2 bases stayed unmatched. Looked up from germline, CDR1 is LNHDA and CDR2 is SQIVND (reference sequence). The CDR3 runs to 14 residues. The DNA for the CDR3 is TGTGCCAGTAGTATTGAGCGGGGCTCCTACGAGCAGTACTTC. Protein product: CASSIERGSYEQYF.

The chain uses TRBV6-5 and TRBJ1-1, with 9 bases matching TRBD1. The CDR3 contains 11 residues. V gave up 6 bases and J gave up 8 bases; unmatched junction bases: 1. Germline V gene sequence: CDR1 MNHEY, CDR2 SVGAGI. Written as DNA, the CDR3 is TGTGCCAGCAGCACAGGGGGCGAAGCTTTCTTT. It translates to CASSTGGEAFF.

This clone has just one count. The chain links TRBV5-6 to TRBJ1-2; TRBD1 matches at 7 bases. The CDR3 runs to 12 residues. Germline loops: CDR1 SGHDT, CDR2 YYEEEE. With V trimmed by 5 bases and J by 5 bases, 3 bases remained unmatched. CDR3 nucleotide sequence: TGTGCCAGCAGATCAGGGGGTTATGGCTACACCTTC. It translates to CASRSGGYGYTF.

This clone was observed a single time. The rearrangement links TRBV5-1 to TRBJ2-1; D perhaps matches TRBD1 (6 bases). The CDR3 has 15 amino acids. V was clipped by 0 bases and J by 2 bases, with 9 bases between them. From germline, CDR1 is SGHRS and CDR2 YFSETQ. This chain's CDR3 is CASSLVQGPYNEQFF. The CDR3 DNA is TGCGCCAGCAGCTTGGTACAGGGACCCTACAATGAGCAGTTCTTC.

The chain couples TRBV29-1 to TRBJ2-3; 7 nucleotides align to TRBD1. CDR1 and CDR2 (germline): SQVTM, ANQGSEA. The length of the CDR3 is 13 residues. The V segment lost 4 bases and the J segment 11 bases; nucleotides outside the gene matches: 12. DNA for the CDR3: TGCAGCGTTGGGGACAGTCATACTGGTGGGCAGTATTTT. Amino acids: CSVGDSHTGGQYF.

The chain carries TRBV7-2 and TRBJ2-2; the match to TRBD2 covers 7 bases. The V gene's germline CDR1 is SGHTA and CDR2 FQGNSA. The CDR3 is made up of 14 amino acids. V dropped 5 bases and J dropped 3; count of bases not matched to a gene: 3. The CDR3, as DNA: TGTGCCAGCAGCCGCCGGGGGGACACCGGGGAGCTGTTTTTT. Translation gives CASSRRGDTGELFF. The entire variable domain, with the rest obtained from reference TRBV7-2 and TRBJ2-2, is as follows: GAGVSQSPSNKVTEKGKDVELRCDPISGHTALYWYRQSLGQGLEFLIYFQGNSAPDKSGLPSDRFSAERTGGSVSTLTIQRTQQEDSAVYLCASSRRGDTGELFFGEGSRLTVL.

A single count supports this clone. CDR3 sequence (DNA): TGTGCCAGCTCCCCTGTGGATACGCAGTATTTT. Translating gives CASSPVDTQYF. This chain joins TRBV18 and TRBJ2-3; no clear D. Germline CDR1 is KGHSH and CDR2 is LQKENI. V dropped 6 bases and J dropped 6 bases, with 7 bases sitting between them. CDR3 size: 11 residues. The variable domain in full, completed from reference TRBV18 and TRBJ2-3, reads NAGVMQNPRHLVRRRGQEARLRCSPMKGHSHVYWYRQLPEEGLKFMVYLQKENIIDESGMPKERFSAEFPKEGPSILRIQQVVRGDSAAYFCASSPVDTQYFGPGTRLTVL.